What follows are 9 T cell receptor beta chains derived from one specimen sequenced in a study of blood T cell repertoires in COVID-19. Profiled with immunoSEQ multiplex PCR; TCRdb holds only in-frame clones, not every one. The sample lists 340,000 or so clones; 65% to 85% were seen once. Source material: peripheral blood. The receptors shown here come from a man aged 25-45 years with active or convalescent COVID-19.

The V call is TRBV28, the J call TRBJ2-7; 9 bases line up with TRBD2. V was pared by 4 bases and J by 2 bases, with 6 bases of the junction left unmatched. This CDR3 has 15 residues. Germline assignment: CDR1 MDHEN and CDR2 SYDVKM. The DNA for the CDR3 is TGTGCCAGCAGTTCCGGACTAGCGAATCCCTACGAGCAGTACTTC. Translated, it gives CASSSGLANPYEQYF.

V is TRBV7-9 and J is TRBJ1-1; D unresolved. The V gene lost 1 base and the J gene lost 3 bases, with 6 bases spanning the gap. The germline CDR1 and CDR2 sequences are SEHNR and FQNEAQ (reference sequence). The CDR3 has 13 residues. CDR3 sequence (DNA): TGTGCCAGCAGCTTAGATCGGTACACTGAAGCTTTCTTT. This sequence encodes CASSLDRYTEAFF.

This rearrangement joins TRBV18 to TRBJ1-1; 8 nucleotides align to TRBD1. The CDR3 spans 15 residues. V lost 2 bases to trimming and J lost 2 bases; unmatched junction nucleotides: 4. Germline V gives CDR1 KGHSH, CDR2 LQKENI. The CDR3 loop reads CASSPRTGSNTEAFF. The CDR3 DNA follows: TGTGCCAGCTCACCAAGGACAGGGAGTAACACTGAAGCTTTCTTT.

The rearrangement links TRBV30 to TRBJ2-7; a possible D gene is TRBD2 (5 bases). This CDR3 has 15 residues. Looked up from germline, CDR1 is GTSNPN and CDR2 is SVGIG (reference sequence). V lost 1 base, J lost 2 bases, and 15 bases lay in between. The CDR3 sequence: CAWSGKASSPYEQYF. Here the CDR3 DNA reads TGTGCCTGGAGTGGAAAGGCTAGCTCCCCCTACGAGCAGTACTTC.

The chain recombines TRBV2 with TRBJ1-5, with TRBD1 matching 9 bases. CDR1 and CDR2 (germline): SNHLY, FYNNEI. CDR3 length: 17 amino acids. The trim removed 6 bases at V and 0 bases at J, leaving 9 bases unmatched. CDR3 nucleotides: TGTGCCAGCAGGGCCGGGACAGGGAGGTATAGCAATCAGCCCCAGCATTTT. The encoded protein is CASRAGTGRYSNQPQHF.

V gene TRBV9 combines with J gene TRBJ2-7; D perhaps matches TRBD1 (6 bases). The germline V gene encodes CDR1 SGDLS and CDR2 YYNGEE. The CDR3 runs to 15 residues. Trimming pared 4 bases from V and 2 bases from J, leaving 16 bases between. CDR3 sequence reads: CASSPTGQTTYEQYF. The CDR3 region has the DNA TGTGCCAGCAGCCCTACAGGGCAGACTACCTACGAGCAGTACTTC.

The chain uses TRBV6-5 and TRBJ2-5; 8 bases align to TRBD1. This CDR3 spans 15 amino acids. V lost 7 bases to trimming and J lost 0 bases; unmatched junction nucleotides: 7. The V gene's germline CDR1 is MNHEY and CDR2 SVGAGI. The CDR3 DNA follows: TGTGCCAGCAAACTAACAGGGGGGTACCAAGAGACCCAGTACTTC. Translating gives CASKLTGGYQETQYF.

The V call is TRBV6-5, the J call TRBJ1-5; D possibly corresponds to TRBD1 (6 bases). The CDR3 is 14 amino acids. V shed 3 bases and J shed 3 bases, with 9 bases lying between them. From germline, CDR1 is MNHEY and CDR2 SVGAGI. The CDR3 DNA is TGTGCCAGCAGTTATGGACAGACCAATCAGCCCCAGCATTTT. This encodes CASSYGQTNQPQHF.

The genes are TRBV18 and TRBJ2-2; the D is unclear. Deletions cut 3 bases from V and 6 bases from J, with 14 bases between. The CDR3 sequence is 15 residues long. Germline V lookup: CDR1 KGHSH, CDR2 LQKENI. The CDR3 spells CASSPSLGSPGELFF. The CDR3 region has the DNA TGTGCCAGCTCACCCTCGCTGGGCAGCCCCGGGGAGCTGTTTTTT. Complete variable domain (other parts from reference TRBV18 and TRBJ2-2): NAGVMQNPRHLVRRRGQEARLRCSPMKGHSHVYWYRQLPEEGLKFMVYLQKENIIDESGMPKERFSAEFPKEGPSILRIQQVVRGDSAAYFCASSPSLGSPGELFFGEGSRLTVL.